This TCR beta chain originates from a study of T-cell reconstitution after alpha-beta-depleted transplantation in children (dated by TCRdb to the mid-2010s). For context, the study as a whole: The study quantitatively tracked T-cell immune reconstitution after TCRalphabeta/CD19-depleted allogeneic hematopoietic cell transplantation in children using TCR repertoire profiling.

Reading the label with the study, this specimen's treatment or condition is: allogeneic hematopoietic cell transplantation with graft depleted of TCRalphabeta T cells and CD19 B cells. Transplant recipients were children who received TCRalphabeta/CD19-depleted allogeneic hematopoietic cell grafts. Library method: PCR. These reads were obtained on an Illumina HiSeq 2500. TCR library preparation used molecular barcoding, with unique molecular identifiers applied to normalize quantification of the TCRbeta repertoire. The public sequencing data were trimmed at Q25 with fastp and processed into clonotypes with MiXCR by TCRdb, which kept only in-frame beta chains. Entries that share a CDR3 protein sequence are merged under the most common genes and DNA. This sample holds around 490,000 distinct CDR3 sequences; approximately 10% were observed only once. Of the sample, approximately 15% is held by the ten largest clones.

From a lookup of the germline V gene, CDR1 and CDR2 are LGHNA and YSLEER. V loses 0 bases of germline sequence and J loses 0 bases, and the interval between the two ends is 9 bases. From its cysteine to its phenylalanine, the CDR3 spans 16 amino acids. The DNA shown is the 48-base CDR3, in frame from base 1. This clonotype has a count of ten or more. Its antigen specificity is not known. Within one base of it there is no much larger clone, and no base qualities were kept. Overall results and qualifications from the work: Hyperexpanded clone frequencies declined over subsequent months; after one year, T-cell counts and TCRbeta diversity were mostly attributed to newly produced T cells. The high TCRbeta diversity at day 60 in some patients was ascribed to recipient T cells and intrathymic progenitors that had survived conditioning. Apparently early alphabetaT-cell count recovery about two months after transplant reportedly relied on only several hundred rapidly expanded clones derived from non-depleted graft cells.

The sequencing here drew on PBMCs, mostly from graft donor cells, taken 180 days after TCRalphabeta/CD19-depleted stem cell transplant. The clonotype comes from a female patient between 2 and 15 years old who had a stem cell transplant for aplastic anemia, so the T cells may come from the graft donor. The receptor chain draws on TRBV4-3 and TRBJ2-1; the D segment may tentatively be TRBD1 or TRBD2, each giving 5 matched bases. The nucleotide sequence reads as follows: TGCGCCAGCAGCCAAGAGTTCGGGGCCTCCTACAATGAGCAGTTCTTC. It specifies CASSQEFGASYNEQFF.